Below, one T cell receptor (beta chain) is given with its context. The entry originates in a study of ipilimumab plus nivolumab after autologous stem cell transplantation. Across the study: The DLBCL group included primary refractory and relapsed cases.

This table comes from immunoSEQ multiplex PCR, and its TCRdb copy is limited to in-frame clones, with some not included. The sample records around 16,000 clones, about 80% being singletons. Patients got ipilimumab 1 mg/kg beginning 14 to 28 days post-transplant. Source: PBMCs, taken in a trial of ipilimumab plus nivolumab as post-transplant consolidation. This TCR derives from a male donor with diffuse large B-cell lymphoma.

For the CDR3, the DNA is TGTGCCAGCAGTTACCAGGGGGAGCAGTACTTC. It specifies CASSYQGEQYF. This chain joins TRBV6-6 and TRBJ2-7; the D gene is possibly TRBD1 (6 bases). Germline V gene data show CDR1 as MNHNY and CDR2 as SVGAGI (reference sequence). The CDR3 has 11 residues. Trimming cost V 2 bases and J 7 bases, with 6 bases left between them.